This entry describes one T cell receptor beta chain. Antigen: not known. The sample originates from a study of T cell repertoires in cytomegalovirus infection. Study results and caveats: CMV carriers having the relevant HLA were flagged by cumulative public TCR beta family frequency.

Trimming shortened V by 4 bases and J by 5 bases, and 13 bases separated the two germline ends. This CDR3 is built from 13 residues. CDR1 is SGDLS, CDR2 YYNGEE, per germline. TCRdb reprocessed the reads with MiXCR, giving one entry per CDR3 protein. The sample shows 200,000 to 250,000 distinct CDR3 sequences, 38% of them seen only once. The clonotype originates from a human donor in good health (CMV status not recorded). Some clones in this sample may be carry-over from other donors' samples. The specimen comprised CD8+ T cells from cultured PBMCs, sampled from culture after CMV antigen stimulation. The chain links TRBV9 to TRBJ2-7; no clear D gene. Here the CDR3 reads CASSPSVVHEQYF. DNA of the CDR3: TGTGCCAGCAGCCCGAGCGTGGTCCACGAGCAGTACTTC.